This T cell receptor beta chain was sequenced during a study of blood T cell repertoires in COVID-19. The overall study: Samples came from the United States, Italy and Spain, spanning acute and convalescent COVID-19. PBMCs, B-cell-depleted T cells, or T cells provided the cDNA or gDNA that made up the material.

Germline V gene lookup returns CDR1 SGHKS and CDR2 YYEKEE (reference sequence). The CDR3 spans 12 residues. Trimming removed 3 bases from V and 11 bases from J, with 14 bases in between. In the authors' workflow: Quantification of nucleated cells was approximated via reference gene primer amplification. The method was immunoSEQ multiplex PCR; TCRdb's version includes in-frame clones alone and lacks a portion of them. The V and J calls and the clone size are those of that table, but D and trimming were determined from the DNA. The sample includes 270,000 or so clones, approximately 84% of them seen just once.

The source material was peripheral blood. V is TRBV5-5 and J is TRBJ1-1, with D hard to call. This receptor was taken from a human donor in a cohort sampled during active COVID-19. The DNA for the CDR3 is TGTGCCAGCAGCTCCCCCCAGCGGGCCGCTTTCTTT. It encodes CASSSPQRAAFF.